This T cell receptor (beta chain) is from a study of blood T cells in healthy people across ages. General study findings and limits: It was the long-lived donors that had more naive CD4+ cells and higher diversity than aged donors. Age showed a roughly linear inverse relationship with TCR beta diversity per million T cells. It was not possible, with unsorted PBMCs, to conclusively compare naive and antigen-experienced cells.

Points on this clonotype: Its antigen is not known.

CDR3 length: 11 residues. The germline CDR1 and CDR2 sequences are MDHEN and SYDVKM. V was clipped by 8 bases and J by 13 bases; unmatched bases: 9. Then a second PCR, running about 6 to 11 cycles, was carried out with a sample-barcoded 5' primer and a J-beta primer mix. One entry per CDR3 protein, called by TCRdb with MiXCR from the 5' RACE reads. The data show 1.5 million to 2 million distinct CDR3 sequences, with approximately 30% seen just once and about 7.7% held by the top ten. The clonotype originates from a woman aged 25 to 45 in good health. Input material: blood. The rearrangement links TRBV28 to TRBJ2-3, with TRBD1 matching over 7 bases. The CDR3 loop reads CASGRETGKYF. CDR3 nucleotides: TGTGCCAGCGGGCGTGAGACAGGGAAGTATTTT.